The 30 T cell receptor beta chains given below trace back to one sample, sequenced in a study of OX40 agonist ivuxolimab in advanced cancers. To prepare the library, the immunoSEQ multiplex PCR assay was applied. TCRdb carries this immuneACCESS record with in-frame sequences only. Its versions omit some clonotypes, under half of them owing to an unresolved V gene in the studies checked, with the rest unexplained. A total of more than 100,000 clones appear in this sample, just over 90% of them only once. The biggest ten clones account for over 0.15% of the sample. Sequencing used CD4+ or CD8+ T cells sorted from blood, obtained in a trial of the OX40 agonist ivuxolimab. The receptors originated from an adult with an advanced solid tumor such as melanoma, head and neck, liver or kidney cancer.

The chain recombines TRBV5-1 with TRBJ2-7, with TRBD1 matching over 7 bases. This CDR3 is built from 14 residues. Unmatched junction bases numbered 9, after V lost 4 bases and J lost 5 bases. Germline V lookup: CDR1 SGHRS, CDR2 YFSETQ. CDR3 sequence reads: CASSRYDTGDEQYF. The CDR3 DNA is TGCGCCAGCAGCCGCTACGATACAGGGGACGAGCAGTACTTC.

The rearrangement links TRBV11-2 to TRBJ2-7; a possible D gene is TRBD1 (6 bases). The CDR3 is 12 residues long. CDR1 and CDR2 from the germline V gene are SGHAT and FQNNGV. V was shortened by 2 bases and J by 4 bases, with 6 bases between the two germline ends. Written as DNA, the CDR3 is TGTGCCAGCAGCTTACAGGGGTACGAGCAGTACTTC. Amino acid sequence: CASSLQGYEQYF.

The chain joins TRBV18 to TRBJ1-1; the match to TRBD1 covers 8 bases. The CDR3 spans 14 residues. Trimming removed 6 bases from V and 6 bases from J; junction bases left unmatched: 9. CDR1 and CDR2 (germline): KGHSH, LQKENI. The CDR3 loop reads CASSRDRGGSEAFF. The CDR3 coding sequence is TGTGCCAGCTCCCGCGACAGGGGAGGTTCTGAAGCTTTCTTT.

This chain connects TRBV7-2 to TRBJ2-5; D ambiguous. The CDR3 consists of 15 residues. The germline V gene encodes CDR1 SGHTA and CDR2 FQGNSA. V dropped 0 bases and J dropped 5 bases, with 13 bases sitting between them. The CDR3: CASSLAGALGETQYF. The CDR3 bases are TGTGCCAGCAGCTTAGCTGGCGCCCTGGGGGAGACCCAGTACTTC.

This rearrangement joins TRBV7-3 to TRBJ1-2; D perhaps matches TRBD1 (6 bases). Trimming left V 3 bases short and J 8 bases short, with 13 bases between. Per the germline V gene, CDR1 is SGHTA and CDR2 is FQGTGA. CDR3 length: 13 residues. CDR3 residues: CASSFQTGSGYTF. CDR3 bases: TGTGCCAGCAGCTTCCAGACAGGATCGGGCTACACCTTC. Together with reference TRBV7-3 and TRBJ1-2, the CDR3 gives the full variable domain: GAGVSQTPSNKVTEKGKYVELRCDPISGHTALYWYRQSLGQGPEFLIYFQGTGAADDSGLPNDRFFAVRPEGSVSTLKIQRTERGDSAVYLCASSFQTGSGYTFGSGTRLTVV.

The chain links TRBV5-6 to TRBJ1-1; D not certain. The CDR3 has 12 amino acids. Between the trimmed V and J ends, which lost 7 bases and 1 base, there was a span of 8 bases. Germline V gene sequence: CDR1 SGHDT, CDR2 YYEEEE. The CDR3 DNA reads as TGTGCCAGCCAGAAAGCGAACACTGAAGCTTTCTTT. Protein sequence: CASQKANTEAFF.

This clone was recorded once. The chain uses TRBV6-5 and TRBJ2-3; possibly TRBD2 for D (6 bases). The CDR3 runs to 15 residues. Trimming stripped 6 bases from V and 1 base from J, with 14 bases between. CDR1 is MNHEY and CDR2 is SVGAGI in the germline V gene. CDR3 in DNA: TGTGCCAGCAGATCATGGGGGGAGGGCACAGATACGCAGTATTTT. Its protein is CASRSWGEGTDTQYF.

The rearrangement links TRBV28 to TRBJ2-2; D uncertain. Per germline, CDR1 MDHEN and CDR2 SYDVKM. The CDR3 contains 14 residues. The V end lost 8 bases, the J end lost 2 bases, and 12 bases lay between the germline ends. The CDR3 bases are TGTGCCAGCCGACTTCGGGCAAACACCGGGGAGCTGTTTTTT. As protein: CASRLRANTGELFF.

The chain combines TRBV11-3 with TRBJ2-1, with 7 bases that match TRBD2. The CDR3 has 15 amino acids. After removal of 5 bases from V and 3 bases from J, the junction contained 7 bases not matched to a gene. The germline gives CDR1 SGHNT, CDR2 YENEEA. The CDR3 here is CASSRSGTLYNEQFF. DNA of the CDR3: TGTGCCAGCAGCCGAAGCGGGACGCTCTACAATGAGCAGTTCTTC.

CDR3 in amino acids: CASRGRGRGGTDTQYF. For the CDR3, the DNA is TGTGCCAGCAGAGGCAGGGGGAGGGGTGGAACAGATACGCAGTATTTT. The chain recombines TRBV5-6 with TRBJ2-3; the D call may be TRBD1 or TRBD2 (7 bases each). Germline CDR1 and CDR2: SGHDT and YYEEEE. CDR3 size: 16 residues. The V end was cut by 5 bases, the J end by 3 bases, with 19 bases between.

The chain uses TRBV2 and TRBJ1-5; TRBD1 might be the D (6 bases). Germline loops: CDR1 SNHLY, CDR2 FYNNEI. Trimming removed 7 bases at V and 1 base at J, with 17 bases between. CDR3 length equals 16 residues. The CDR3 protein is CASTLRGGLSNQPQHF. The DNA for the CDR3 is TGTGCCAGCACCCTAAGGGGGGGGTTGAGCAATCAGCCCCAGCATTTT.

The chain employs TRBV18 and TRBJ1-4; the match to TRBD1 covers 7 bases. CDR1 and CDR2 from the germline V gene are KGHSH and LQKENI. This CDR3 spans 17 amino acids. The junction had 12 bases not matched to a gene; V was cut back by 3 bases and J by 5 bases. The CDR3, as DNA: TGTGCCAGCTCACCCAACCCCGGGACAGTCACAAATGAAAAACTGTTTTTT. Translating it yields CASSPNPGTVTNEKLFF.

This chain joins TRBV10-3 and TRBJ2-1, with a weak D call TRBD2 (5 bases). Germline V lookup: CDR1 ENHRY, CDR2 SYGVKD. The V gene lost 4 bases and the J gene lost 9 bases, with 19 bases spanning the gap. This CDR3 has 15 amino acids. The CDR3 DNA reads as TGTGCCATCAGTGCGGGCGGGCTAGCAGTAGGTGAGCAGTTCTTC. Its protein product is CAISAGGLAVGEQFF.

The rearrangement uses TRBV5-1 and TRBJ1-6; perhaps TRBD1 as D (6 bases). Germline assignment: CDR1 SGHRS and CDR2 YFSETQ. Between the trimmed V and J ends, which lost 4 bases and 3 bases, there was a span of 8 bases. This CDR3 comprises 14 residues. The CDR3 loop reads CASSPDSYNSPLHF. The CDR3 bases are TGCGCCAGCAGCCCGGACAGCTATAATTCACCCCTCCACTTT.

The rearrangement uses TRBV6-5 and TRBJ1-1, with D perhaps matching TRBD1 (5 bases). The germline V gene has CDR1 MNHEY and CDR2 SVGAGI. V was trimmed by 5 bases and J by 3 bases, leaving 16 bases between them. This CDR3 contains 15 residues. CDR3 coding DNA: TGTGCCAGCAGTCAGGGACGGCGATGGGACACTGAAGCTTTCTTT. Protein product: CASSQGRRWDTEAFF.

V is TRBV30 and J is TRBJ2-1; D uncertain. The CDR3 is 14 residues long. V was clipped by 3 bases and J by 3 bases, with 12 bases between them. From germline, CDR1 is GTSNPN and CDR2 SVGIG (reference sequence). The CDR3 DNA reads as TGTGCCTGGAGGAAGGACGTGGGCTACAATGAGCAGTTCTTC. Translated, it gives CAWRKDVGYNEQFF.

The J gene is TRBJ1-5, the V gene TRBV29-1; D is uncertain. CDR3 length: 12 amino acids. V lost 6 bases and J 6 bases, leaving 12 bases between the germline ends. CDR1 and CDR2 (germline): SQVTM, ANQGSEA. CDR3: CSVGSLGQPQHF. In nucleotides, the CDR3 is TGCAGCGTGGGCTCGTTGGGTCAGCCCCAGCATTTT.

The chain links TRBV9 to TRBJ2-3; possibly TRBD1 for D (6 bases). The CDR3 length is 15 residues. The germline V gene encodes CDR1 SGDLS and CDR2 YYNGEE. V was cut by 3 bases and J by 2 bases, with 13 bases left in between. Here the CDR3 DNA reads TGTGCCAGCAGCGGGGGGCTAGCTCTCACAGATACGCAGTATTTT. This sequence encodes CASSGGLALTDTQYF.

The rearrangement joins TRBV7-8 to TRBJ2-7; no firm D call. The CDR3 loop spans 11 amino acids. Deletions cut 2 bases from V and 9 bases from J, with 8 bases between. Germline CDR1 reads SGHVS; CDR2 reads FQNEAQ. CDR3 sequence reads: CASSLRAGQYF. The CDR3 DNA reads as TGTGCCAGCAGCTTAAGGGCCGGGCAGTACTTC.

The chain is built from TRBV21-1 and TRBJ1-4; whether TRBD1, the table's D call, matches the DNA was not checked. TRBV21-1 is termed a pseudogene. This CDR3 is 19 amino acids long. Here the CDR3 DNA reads TGTGCCAGCAGCAAACGGCCCCCTACGACAGGGGCCCCTGGGGAAAAACTGTTTTTT. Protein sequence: CASSKRPPTTGAPGEKLFF.

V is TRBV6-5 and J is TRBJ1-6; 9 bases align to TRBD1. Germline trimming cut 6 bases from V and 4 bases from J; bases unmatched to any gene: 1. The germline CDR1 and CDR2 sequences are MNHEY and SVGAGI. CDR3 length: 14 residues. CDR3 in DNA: TGTGCCAGCAGGGACAGGGGTTATAATTCACCCCTCCACTTT. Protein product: CASRDRGYNSPLHF.

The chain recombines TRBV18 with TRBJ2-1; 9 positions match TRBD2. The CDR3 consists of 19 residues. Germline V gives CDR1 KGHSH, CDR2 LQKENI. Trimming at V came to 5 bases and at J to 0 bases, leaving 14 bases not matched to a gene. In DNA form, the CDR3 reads TGTGCCAGCTCATTCTTTACCGCGGGGGGGACGAGCTCCTACAATGAGCAGTTCTTC. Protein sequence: CASSFFTAGGTSSYNEQFF.

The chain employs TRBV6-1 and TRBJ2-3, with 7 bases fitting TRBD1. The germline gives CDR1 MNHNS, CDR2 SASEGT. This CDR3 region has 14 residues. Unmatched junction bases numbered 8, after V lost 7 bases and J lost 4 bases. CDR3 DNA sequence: TGTGCCAGCACCCGCACAGGGGAAGCAGATACGCAGTATTTT. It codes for CASTRTGEADTQYF.

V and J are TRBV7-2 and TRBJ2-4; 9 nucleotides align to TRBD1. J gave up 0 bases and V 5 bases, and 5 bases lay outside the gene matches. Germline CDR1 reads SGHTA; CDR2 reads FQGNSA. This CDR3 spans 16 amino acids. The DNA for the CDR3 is TGTGCCAGCAGCAGAAACAGGGGGCTAGCCAAAAACATTCAGTACTTC. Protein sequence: CASSRNRGLAKNIQYF. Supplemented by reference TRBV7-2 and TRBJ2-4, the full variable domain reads GAGVSQSPSNKVTEKGKDVELRCDPISGHTALYWYRQSLGQGLEFLIYFQGNSAPDKSGLPSDRFSAERTGGSVSTLTIQRTQQEDSAVYLCASSRNRGLAKNIQYFGAGTRLSVL.

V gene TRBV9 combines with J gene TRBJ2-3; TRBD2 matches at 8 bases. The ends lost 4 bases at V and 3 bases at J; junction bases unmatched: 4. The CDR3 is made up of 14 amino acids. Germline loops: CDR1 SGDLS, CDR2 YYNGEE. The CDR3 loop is CASSRGGGTDTQYF. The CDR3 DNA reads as TGTGCCAGCAGCCGGGGCGGGGGGACAGATACGCAGTATTTT.

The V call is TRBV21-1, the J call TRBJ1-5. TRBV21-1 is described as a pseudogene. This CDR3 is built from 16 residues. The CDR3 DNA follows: TGTGCCAGCAGCCGACTTCAGGGAGGAGGTAATCAGCCCCAGCATTTT. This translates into CASSRLQGGGNQPQHF.

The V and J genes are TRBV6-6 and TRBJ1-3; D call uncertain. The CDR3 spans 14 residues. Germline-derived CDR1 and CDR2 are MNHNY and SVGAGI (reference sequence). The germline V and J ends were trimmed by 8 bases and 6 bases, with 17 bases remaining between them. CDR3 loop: CASSRQRNQNTIYF. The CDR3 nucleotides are TGTGCCAGCTCCCGGCAAAGGAATCAAAACACCATATATTTT.

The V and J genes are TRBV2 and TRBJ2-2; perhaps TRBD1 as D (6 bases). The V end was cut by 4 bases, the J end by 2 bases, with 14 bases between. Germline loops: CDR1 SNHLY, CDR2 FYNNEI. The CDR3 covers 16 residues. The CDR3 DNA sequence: TGTGCCAGCAGTGCAGGGGTCCTAGCAAACACCGGGGAGCTGTTTTTT. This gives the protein CASSAGVLANTGELFF.

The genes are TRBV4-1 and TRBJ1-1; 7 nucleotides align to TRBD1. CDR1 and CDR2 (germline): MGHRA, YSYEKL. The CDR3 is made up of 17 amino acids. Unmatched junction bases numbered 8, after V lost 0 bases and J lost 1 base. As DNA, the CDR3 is TGCGCCAGCAGCCAAGATCTTATGCCAGGGGGGAACACTGAAGCTTTCTTT. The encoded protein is CASSQDLMPGGNTEAFF.

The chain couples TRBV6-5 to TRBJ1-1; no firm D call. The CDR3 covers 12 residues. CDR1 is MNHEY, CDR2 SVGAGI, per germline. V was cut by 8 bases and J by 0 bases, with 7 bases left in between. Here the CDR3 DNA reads TGTGCCAGCGGCAGACTGAACACTGAAGCTTTCTTT. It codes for CASGRLNTEAFF.